A selection of T cell receptor beta chains follows, all from one sample in a study of T cells in localized non-small cell lung cancer. TCRdb's copy holds only in-frame clones and misses some; the assay was immunoSEQ multiplex PCR. The data show 20,000 to 25,000 clones, with roughly nine tenths seen just once and over 0.95% held by the top ten. The sample here was peripheral blood, taken before any cancer treatment. All receptors derive from a woman aged 40 to 75 with stage I lung adenocarcinoma. Each CDR3 is given without its conserved first and last residue.

>TRBJ1-4|TRBV5-8
ASSPDSVKEKLF
>TRBJ1-4|TRBV2
ASRRSSGEKLF
>TRBJ2-5|TRBV28
ASSYRPIQETQY
>TRBJ1-1|TRBV2
ASTWGNTEAF
>TRBJ2-7|TRBV5-1
ASSLQGAVYEQY
>TRBJ1-4|TRBV5-1
ASSLLGPSAVSATNEKLF
>TRBJ1-4|TRBV6-5
ASSYSDRGEKLF
>TRBJ2-7|TRBV21-1
AGPAGTGTPYEQY
>TRBJ2-1|TRBV30
AQTSGNMNEQF
>TRBJ2-1|TRBV4-2
ASSPPSGDNEQF
>TRBJ1-1|TRBV2
ASSELENTEAF
>TRBJ2-7|TRBV7-6
ASSVGGSSYEQY
>TRBJ1-1|TRBV25-1
ASSESAVGAEAF
>TRBJ1-1|TRBV5-1
ASSPRQMNTEAF
>TRBJ1-1|TRBV4-3
ASSRSGTEAF
>TRBJ1-2|TRBV5-1
ASSLLANYGYT
>TRBJ2-1|TRBV4-1
ASSQGSSGAYNEQF
>TRBJ2-7|TRBV5-1
ASSSTVGTGTYEQY
>TRBJ1-5|TRBV7-2
ASSLEARNQPQH
>TRBJ2-1|TRBV5-1
ASSQGTSLNEQF
>TRBJ1-2|TRBV19
ASSRREGYLTGYT
>TRBJ2-1|TRBV19
ASSMKSPRTSGGQF
>TRBJ2-1|TRBV28
ASSRPINEQF
>TRBJ1-4|TRBV7-8
ASSRGRANEKLF
>TRBJ1-1|TRBV2
ASSRQKNTEAF
>TRBJ2-7|TRBV7-2
ASSFTGTGAREQY
>TRBJ1-2|TRBV7-4
ASSPHRSGTRANYGYT
>TRBJ2-7|TRBV4-1
ASSQVQGPYEQY
>TRBJ2-7|TRBV28
ASRGRTNEQY
>TRBJ2-1|TRBV2
ASSERLAGGPNEQF
>TRBJ1-1|TRBV7-2
ASSLVVEMNTEAF
>TRBJ2-7|TRBV18
ASSPRSGQSLYEQY
>TRBJ2-1|TRBV5-5
ASSNDRGEGNEQF
>TRBJ2-7|TRBV4-3
ASSQDLERAGEQY
>TRBJ2-1|TRBV6-5
ASIRNGRSYNEQF
>TRBJ2-2|TRBV19
ASSIGARVNGELF
>TRBJ1-1|TRBV7-3
ASSLRGGDTEAF
>TRBJ1-1|TRBV5-6
ASSLGQGEAF
>TRBJ2-2|TRBV6-6
ASSLRDRGTGELF
>TRBJ2-3|TRBV5-5
ASSLEGFTDTQY
>TRBJ2-1|TRBV9
ASSVGLAGVSYNEQF
>TRBJ2-3|TRBV7-3
ASSLGRGTTTDTQY
>TRBJ1-1|TRBV28
ASRTDRVNTEAF
>TRBJ1-6|TRBV9
GSGETYNSPLH
>TRBJ2-1|TRBV7-2
ASSQRLAGASYNEQF
>TRBJ2-4|TRBV7-2
ASSPQSWENIQY
>TRBJ1-4|TRBV4-1
ASSQDPGDHEKLF
>TRBJ2-5|TRBV18
ASSPLPGSGGSQETQY
>TRBJ1-3|TRBV19
ASKTASGNTIY
>TRBJ1-5|TRBV28
ASSFWVYSNQPQH
>TRBJ2-1|TRBV6-6
ASRDTGTSGENEQF
>TRBJ2-2|TRBV4-3
ASSQEPQGLGGELF
>TRBJ2-1|TRBV9
ASSVEVTGEQF